This TCR beta chain was identified in a study of radiation and T cells in renal cell carcinoma. Notes on the study in general: Compared with controls, irradiated tumors showed greater TCR clonality.

Treatment indicated: treatment-naive control, cytoreductive nephrectomy. Control samples are tumors resected by cytoreductive nephrectomy without prior radiation. The patient's renal cell carcinoma had clear cell pathology. Using immunoSEQ multiplex PCR, the repertoire was profiled, and TCRdb retains in-frame clones only, with some absent. Of 15,000 to 20,000 clones listed, 50% to 65% are singletons. Germline V gives CDR1 SGHRS, CDR2 YFSETQ. The CDR3 covers 14 residues. The ends were cut back, 4 bases at V and 6 bases at J, with 16 bases in the middle. As to this clone: As yet, its antigen is unknown.

The chain carries TRBV5-1 and TRBJ1-2, with D perhaps matching TRBD1 (5 bases). This clonotype was sampled from a man in his forties with renal cell carcinoma. Source: tumor tissue, taken from a patient whose treatment was nephrectomy without radiotherapy. The CDR3 nucleotides are TGCGCCAGCAGCACGTGGGGCAGGGTAGATGGCTACACCTTC. Encoded protein: CASSTWGRVDGYTF.